The T cell receptor beta chain described here comes from a study of T cells in Graves' hyperthyroidism and ophthalmopathy. Overall study context: Peripheral blood was collected at initial diagnosis, before any treatment.

Germline CDR1 and CDR2: SGHNT and YENEEA. There are 13 residues in the CDR3. The ends were cut back, 8 bases at V and 6 bases at J, with 17 bases in the middle. The study collected blood at first hyperthyroidism diagnosis, before any ophthalmopathy symptoms arose. This clonotype showed up many times. Its antigen remains unknown. TCR beta CDR3 sequences were amplified from RNA transcripts. An initial round of RT-PCR targeting the TCR CDR3 relied on the HTBI primer set. TCRdb itself ran the multiplex PCR reads through MiXCR, one entry per CDR3 protein. This table holds roughly 500,000 distinct CDR3 sequences, 11% to 15% found once. Notes on the study in general: Most thyroid clonotypes with frequency above 0.001 were detected in blood.

The TCR sequence derives from a woman in her twenties or thirties with Graves' hyperthyroidism that later progressed to Graves' ophthalmopathy. The gene calls are TRBV11-3 and TRBJ2-7; a weak D match, TRBD2 (5 bases). Material for sequencing was blood. CDR3 bases: TGTGCCAGCCGCCGCGGCAGCGGCAGCGAGCAGTACTTC. Translating it yields CASRRGSGSEQYF.